This record covers a single T cell receptor (beta chain). The data belong to a study of T cell responses to AZD1222 COVID-19 vaccine. The ends were cut back, 6 bases at V and 9 bases at J, with 21 bases in the middle. Germline values: CDR1 MDHEN, CDR2 SYDVKM. This CDR3 contains 15 residues. Sequenced by immunoSEQ multiplex PCR; TCRdb stores in-frame clones only, minus some. The sample has some 100,000 clones; less than 90% are singletons. The starting material was peripheral blood, obtained on day 0 of AZD1222 vaccination. The rearrangement uses TRBV28 and TRBJ2-1, with D possibly being TRBD1 or TRBD2 (5 bases each). This sequence was found in an adult in good health. DNA for the CDR3: TGTGCCAGCAGCTACCCCGGGACCACAATCGGTGAGCAGTTCTTC. Translated, it gives CASSYPGTTIGEQFF.